Below, 3 T cell receptor beta chains from the same sample are listed, as sequenced in a study of T cell responses to AZD1222 COVID-19 vaccine listed by TCRdb under 2021. Library construction relied on the immunoSEQ multiplex PCR assay. In TCRdb, the immuneACCESS table is reduced to in-frame sequences with V and J assigned. These tables do not hold every clone; where another copy was compared, an unresolved V gene accounts for under half, and the others remain unexplained. The sample table records 90,000 to 95,000 clones; roughly 90% of these occur just once. Around 10% of the sample rests with the top ten. This specimen's time point label, interpreted: about 28 days (+/-7) after the second vaccine dose. Material: peripheral blood, obtained 28 days after the second AZD1222 dose. Every receptor here comes from an adult who received the AZD1222 COVID-19 vaccine.

This clone was seen once. The chain is built from TRBV5-6 and TRBJ2-3; D is ambiguous. The germline V gene has CDR1 SGHDT and CDR2 YYEEEE. The CDR3 extends over 14 amino acids. V was trimmed by 4 bases and J by 0 bases, leaving 9 bases between them. CDR3 nucleotides: TGTGCCAGCAGCGAACAGATGAGCACAGATACGCAGTATTTT. The encoded protein is CASSEQMSTDTQYF.

CDR3 protein: CASSPPGSSYEQYF. The CDR3, as DNA: TGTGCCAGCAGCCCGCCCGGGAGCTCCTACGAGCAGTACTTC. This chain links TRBV11-3 with TRBJ2-7; the D gene is possibly TRBD2 (6 bases). The germline V and J ends were trimmed by 5 bases and 0 bases, with 11 bases remaining between them. This CDR3 comprises 14 residues. Germline V gene sequence: CDR1 SGHNT, CDR2 YENEEA.

The chain recombines TRBV5-1 with TRBJ2-2; D uncertain. The CDR3 sequence is 15 residues long. Germline loops: CDR1 SGHRS, CDR2 YFSETQ. V lost 1 base and J lost 3, with 10 bases in between. The CDR3 DNA is TGCGCCAGCAGCTTGCGCACTGGCGACACCGGGGAGCTGTTTTTT. It translates to CASSLRTGDTGELFF. The whole variable domain, remainder taken from reference TRBV5-1 and TRBJ2-2, is KAGVTQTPRYLIKTRGQQVTLSCSPISGHRSVSWYQQTPGQGLQFLFEYFSETQRNKGNFPGRFSGRQFSNSRSEMNVSTLELGDSALYLCASSLRTGDTGELFFGEGSRLTVL.